This T cell receptor (beta chain) was sequenced for a study of T cell responses to AZD1222 COVID-19 vaccine. Second-dose groups at about 4 or about 12 weeks were pooled. This CDR3 spans 13 amino acids. The germline V gene has CDR1 MNHEY and CDR2 SVGEGT. V lost 7 bases and J lost 7, with 14 bases in between. Overall study findings and caveats: Baseline seropositivity occurred in only six AZD1222 recipients. CD4 TCRs covered the whole spike, strongest at regions 160-218 and 743-854. Possibly, clonal diversity was underestimated; donors were largely white British and included more females.

This clone was seen once. What it binds is not known. Assay used: immunoSEQ multiplex PCR; TCRdb lists only in-frame clones, some missing. This table has under 200,000 clones, about 88% appearing once. The chain couples TRBV6-2 or TRBV6-3 to TRBJ1-5; tentatively, D is TRBD1 (5 bases). The sample here was peripheral blood, taken 28 days after the second AZD1222 dose. This TCR derives from an adult who received the AZD1222 COVID-19 vaccine. CDR3 nucleotide sequence: TGTGCCAGCACCCCCGGGGGTAACCAGCCCCAGCATTTT. Its protein product is CASTPGGNQPQHF.